This T cell receptor beta chain was obtained from a study of vaccination effects on CD4 cells after COVID-19. This clone has a handful of counts. Antigen: not known. Germline lookup yields CDR1 LGHDT and CDR2 YNNKEL (reference sequence). V was pared by 6 bases and J by 6 bases, with 5 bases of the junction left unmatched. The CDR3 totals 13 residues. Only in-frame clones appear in the TCRdb table, and some are missing; sequencing was by immunoSEQ multiplex PCR. Counted here are just over 55,000 clones, about 81% occurring once; the ten biggest clones make up around 4%. Having been cultured for roughly 10 days, the cells underwent CD4+ T cell isolation. Participants were given two doses of BNT162b2 or mRNA-1273 vaccine.

This receptor was taken from a human donor who received a COVID-19 vaccine. The gene calls are TRBV3-1 (or the pseudogene TRBV3-2) and TRBJ1-2, with 9 nucleotides matching TRBD1. The material sequenced was CD4+ T cells from PBMCs cultured without peptide, taken after COVID-19 vaccination. The CDR3 nucleotides are TGTGCCAGCAGACAGGGGGCGTATGATGGCTACACCTTC. This encodes CASRQGAYDGYTF.